The clone carrying this T cell receptor beta chain appeared many times. Its antigen is not identified. The data originate from a study of early T cells in non-severe SARS-CoV-2 infection. Study as a whole: Sequencing targeted bulk RNA from unsorted whole blood, leaving chains unpaired.

This CDR3 is built from 14 residues. Trimming removed 7 bases from V and 5 bases from J; junction bases left unmatched: 9. The germline V gene encodes CDR1 SQVTM and CDR2 ANQGSEA. Each single cDNA molecule received a unique molecular identifier. TCRdb redid the calling of the 5' RACE reads with MiXCR, one entry per CDR3 protein. The table records tens of thousands of distinct CDR3 sequences, roughly 5.8% of them present only once. The study, taken as a whole, reports: Matching results from VDJdb favored anti-spike CD8 responses, leaving private and CD4 specificities undetected.

The material sequenced was whole blood. This receptor was identified in an adult who was a healthcare worker with PCR-confirmed SARS-CoV-2 infection or an uninfected control (not recorded which). This chain joins TRBV29-1 and TRBJ1-1, with 11 bases identical to TRBD1. The CDR3 sequence is CSGKSGTGGTEAFF. CDR3 DNA: TGCAGCGGGAAGAGCGGGACAGGGGGGACTGAAGCTTTCTTT.